The 4 T cell receptor beta chains below were found in one sample sequenced in a study of Ad26.COV2.S vaccination and SARS-CoV-2 variants. Treatment of the sample: over 15 received Ad26.COV2.S at low or high dose, single or two shots; several received placebo; per-sample allocation not given. Vaccine and placebo recipients were sampled on day 63 after the first injection. Only in-frame clones appear in the TCRdb table, and some are missing; sequencing was by immunoSEQ multiplex PCR. Of around 300,000 clones listed, approximately 90% were seen once; the top ten hold approximately 5.9%. The material was peripheral blood, obtained in a trial of Ad26.COV2.S vaccine versus placebo. Every receptor here comes from a person between 18 and 65 years old who received the Ad26.COV2.S COVID-19 vaccine or a placebo.

V usage is TRBV15 and J usage is TRBJ2-1, with 10 bases lining up with TRBD1. There are 16 residues in the CDR3. With V trimmed by 2 bases and J by 6 bases, 7 bases remained unmatched. CDR1 LNHNV and CDR2 YYDKDF come from the germline V gene (reference sequence). In DNA form, the CDR3 reads TGTGCCACCAGCAGACCGTCCGGGACAGGGGTCAATGAGCAGTTCTTC. It encodes CATSRPSGTGVNEQFF. Full variable domain (rest looked up from reference TRBV15 and TRBJ2-1): DAMVIQNPRYQVTQFGKPVTLSCSQTLNHNVMYWYQQKSSQAPKLLFHYYDKDFNNEADTPDNFQSRRPNTSFCFLDIRSPGLGDTAMYLCATSRPSGTGVNEQFFGPGTRLTVL.

The CDR3 nucleotides read TGTGCCAGCAGCTTAGCGCTCGAGGGTTTAAGCGGCTACACCTTC. Translated: CASSLALEGLSGYTF. The V gene is TRBV7-9, the J gene TRBJ1-2; D gene uncertain. V lost 0 bases and J 8 bases, leaving 16 bases between the germline ends. Germline CDR1 reads SEHNR; CDR2 reads FQNEAQ (reference sequence). There are 15 residues in the CDR3.

This chain joins TRBV5-1 and TRBJ2-1; D may correspond to TRBD1 or TRBD2 (6 bases each). Trimming stripped 7 bases from V and 7 bases from J, with 15 bases between. CDR3 length: 13 amino acids. Germline CDR1 reads SGHRS; CDR2 reads YFSETQ. CDR3 in DNA: TGCGCCAGCGGTCCTACGGGGGCGAATGAGCAGTTCTTC. Translating gives CASGPTGANEQFF. The whole variable domain, filled in from reference TRBV5-1 and TRBJ2-1, reads KAGVTQTPRYLIKTRGQQVTLSCSPISGHRSVSWYQQTPGQGLQFLFEYFSETQRNKGNFPGRFSGRQFSNSRSEMNVSTLELGDSALYLCASGPTGANEQFFGPGTRLTVL.

The chain joins TRBV7-3 to TRBJ2-1, with D unresolved. The CDR3 consists of 14 residues. Germline CDR1 SGHTA, CDR2 FQGTGA. V lost 5 bases, J lost 6 bases, and 14 bases lay in between. CDR3 residues: CASSAGGYSNEQFF. CDR3 in DNA: TGTGCCAGCAGCGCCGGCGGCTATTCCAATGAGCAGTTCTTC.